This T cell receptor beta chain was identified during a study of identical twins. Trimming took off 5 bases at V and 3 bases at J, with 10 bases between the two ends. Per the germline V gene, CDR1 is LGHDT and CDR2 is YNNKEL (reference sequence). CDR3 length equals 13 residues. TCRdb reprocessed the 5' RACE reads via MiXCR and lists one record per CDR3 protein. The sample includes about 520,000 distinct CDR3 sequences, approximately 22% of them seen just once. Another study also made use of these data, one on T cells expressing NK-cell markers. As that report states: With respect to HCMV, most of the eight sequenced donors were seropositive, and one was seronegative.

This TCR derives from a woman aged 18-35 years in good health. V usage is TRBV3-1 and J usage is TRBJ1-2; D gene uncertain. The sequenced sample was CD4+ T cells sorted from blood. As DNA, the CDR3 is TGTGCCAGCAGCGAGGTCGGACACTATGGCTACACCTTC. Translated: CASSEVGHYGYTF.